This T cell receptor beta chain was observed in a study of cytotoxic CD8 clonotypes in ibrutinib-treated CLL. The CDR3 runs to 16 residues. With 6 bases clipped from V and 4 bases from J, the junction kept 10 bases outside the gene matches. CDR1 and CDR2 (germline): MNHEY, SMNVEV (reference sequence). Method: immunoSEQ multiplex PCR; TCRdb's copy keeps in-frame clones and lacks some. The table records approximately 210,000 clones, approximately 72% of them present only once. This sequence originates from a human donor with chronic lymphocytic leukemia. The rearrangement links TRBV27 to TRBJ1-1; 11 bases map to TRBD1. This material consisted of PBMCs, taken after 24 months of ibrutinib treatment. CDR3 nucleotides: TGTGCCAGCAGGCTATGGGGACAGGGGGAGAGCACTGAAGCTTTCTTT. Its translation: CASRLWGQGESTEAFF.